Shown below are 8 T cell receptor beta chains from a single sample sequenced in a study of CD8 T cells in ankylosing spondylitis. TCRdb re-derived calls from the 5' RACE reads in MiXCR, one entry per CDR3 protein. The data hold under 250,000 distinct CDR3 sequences, with 9.5% to 12% observed a single time. The sequencing sample was made of blood, either unsorted or a sorted T cell fraction (not recorded which). The receptors here all came from a male donor with ankylosing spondylitis or in good health (not recorded which).

In the case of this clonotype: The junction shows a germline mismatch at one end, possibly a read error. In DNA, the CDR3 is TGCGCCAGCGGCTTGGGGCAGGGTGCCTACGAGCAGTACTTC. This gives the protein CASGLGQGAYEQYF. The V and J genes are TRBV5-1 and TRBJ2-7; D is possibly TRBD1 (5 bases). The CDR3 consists of 14 residues. Per the germline V gene, CDR1 is SGHRS and CDR2 is YFSETQ.

With respect to this clonotype: This may stem from a read error, because a much larger clone lies one nucleotide away. The gene calls are TRBV10-2 and TRBJ2-7, with D maybe TRBD1 (6 bases). CDR1 is WSHSY, CDR2 SAAADI, per germline. The CDR3 contains 15 residues. Trimming removed 10 bases from V and 0 bases from J, with 19 bases in between. The CDR3 DNA follows: TGCGCCAACAGAATTTTGGGGGCCAACTCCTACGAGCAGTACTTC. This gives the protein CANRILGANSYEQYF.

This clonotype was seen at least ten times. The chain is built from TRBV5-1 and TRBJ1-5; no clear D gene. Germline CDR1 reads SGHRS; CDR2 reads YFSETQ. V lost 1 base to trimming and J lost 3 bases, with 5 bases between them. CDR3 size: 13 residues. CDR3 sequence: CASSLRTNQPQHF. DNA of the CDR3: TGCGCCAGCAGCTTGCGGACCAATCAGCCCCAGCATTTT.

This clonotype was picked up many times. The chain couples TRBV29-1 to TRBJ1-4, with no clear D. Trimming pared 8 bases from V and 4 bases from J, leaving 17 bases between. Germline V CDR1 and CDR2: SQVTM, ANQGSEA. The CDR3 contains 14 residues. As DNA, the CDR3 is TGCAGCACAGCCCACTCCGGGAGTAATGAAAAACTGTTTTTT. Amino acids: CSTAHSGSNEKLFF.

This clonotype has a count of ten or more. This sequence joins TRBV3-1 and TRBJ2-3; TRBD2 matches 7 bases. The CDR3 loop spans 11 amino acids. The V gene end was trimmed by 6 bases and the J gene end by 8 bases; junction bases not matched to a gene: 2. In germline, CDR1 is LGHDT, CDR2 YNNKEL (reference sequence). The CDR3 coding sequence is TGTGCCAGCAGGAGGGAGGGTACGCAGTATTTT. The encoded protein is CASRREGTQYF.

Notes on this clonotype: This clone may be a read error of a much larger clone one base away. Since the CDR3 does not end with the conserved phenylalanine or tryptophan, this likely comes from a read error. V usage is TRBV9 and J usage is TRBJ1-3, with D uncertain. Germline-derived CDR1 and CDR2 are SGDLS and YYNGEE. The germline V and J ends were trimmed by 0 bases and 2 bases, with 9 bases remaining between them. The CDR3 loop spans 15 amino acids. The CDR3 coding sequence is TGTGCCAGCAGCGTAGCGGGGATGACTGGAAACACCATATATCTT. This encodes CASSVAGMTGNTIYL.

This clonotype has at least ten counts. The V and J genes are TRBV20-1 and TRBJ2-1; D is tentatively TRBD1 or TRBD2 (5 bases each). CDR3 size: 13 residues. Germline lookup yields CDR1 DFQATT and CDR2 SNEGSKA (reference sequence). V lost 6 bases and J lost 1, with 10 bases in between. The CDR3 reads CSARQRSYNEQFF. In DNA, the CDR3 is TGCAGTGCCAGACAGCGGTCCTACAATGAGCAGTTCTTC.

The chain links TRBV12-3 or TRBV12-4 to TRBJ2-2; D uncertain. There are 17 residues in the CDR3. V was trimmed by 5 bases and J by 6 bases, leaving 22 bases between them. The CDR3 nucleotides read TGTGCCAGCAGTCTAAACCTACTCGGTTCGGGCGCCGGGGAGCTGTTTTTT. This sequence encodes CASSLNLLGSGAGELFF.